Below, 9 T cell receptor beta chains from the same sample are listed, as sequenced in a study of blood T cell repertoires in COVID-19. Profiling relied on immunoSEQ multiplex PCR, and the TCRdb table lists in-frame clones only, not all of them. Among about 150,000 clones, approximately 84% were seen once, and the ten largest hold roughly 2.5%. The sequencing input was peripheral blood. Every receptor here comes from a human donor with acute or convalescent COVID-19. The donor label of this sample is uncertain.

The chain couples TRBV5-4 to TRBJ1-4; no firm D call. The CDR3 length is 14 residues. Looked up from germline, CDR1 is SGHNT and CDR2 is YYREEE (reference sequence). The germline V and J ends were trimmed by 4 bases and 8 bases, with 15 bases remaining between them. The CDR3 nucleotides read TGTGCCAGCAGCCCAGGTGGCGGGAGGGAAAAACTGTTTTTT. This gives the protein CASSPGGGREKLFF.

The J gene is TRBJ2-1, the V gene TRBV11-2; 8 bases line up with TRBD1. V lost 5 bases, J lost 0 bases, and 6 bases stayed unmatched. Looked up from germline, CDR1 is SGHAT and CDR2 is FQNNGV. The CDR3 loop spans 16 amino acids. In DNA form, the CDR3 reads TGTGCCAGCAGCCTCGGACAGGGTAGCTCCTACAATGAGCAGTTCTTC. Amino acids: CASSLGQGSSYNEQFF.

This clone appeared a single time. CDR3 bases: TGTGCCAGCAGCCTAGGGGGACAGTTTAATGAAAAACTGTTTTTT. Residues: CASSLGGQFNEKLFF. The V and J genes are TRBV28 and TRBJ1-4, with TRBD1 matching over 7 bases. In germline, CDR1 is MDHEN, CDR2 SYDVKM. The CDR3 contains 15 residues. Losses at the gene ends were 6 bases for V and 4 bases for J; bases not matched to a gene: 8. The full variable domain, with the rest looked up from reference TRBV28 and TRBJ1-4, is DVKVTQSSRYLVKRTGEKVFLECVQDMDHENMFWYRQDPGLGLRLIYFSYDVKMKEKGDIPEGYSVSREKKERFSLILESASTNQTSMYLCASSLGGQFNEKLFFGSGTQLSVL.

CDR3 region: CASSLVTGGPLWEQYF. CDR3 nucleotides: TGTGCCAGCAGCTTAGTAACAGGGGGCCCATTGTGGGAGCAGTACTTC. This chain connects TRBV11-2 to TRBJ2-7, with 9 positions matching TRBD1. V lost 1 base, J lost 7 bases, and 11 bases stayed unmatched. Germline V lookup: CDR1 SGHAT, CDR2 FQNNGV. The CDR3 consists of 16 residues.

This chain uses TRBV9 with TRBJ2-7; 7 bases match TRBD2. Trimming at V came to 0 bases and at J to 3 bases, leaving 3 bases not matched to a gene. CDR1 SGDLS and CDR2 YYNGEE come from the germline V gene. The CDR3 is 14 amino acids. The CDR3 nucleotides are TGTGCCAGCAGCGTAGGCGGGGGAAACTACGAGCAGTACTTC. Amino acid sequence: CASSVGGGNYEQYF.

This clone was observed once. The genes are TRBV5-1 and TRBJ1-5; 8 nucleotides agree with TRBD1. Germline assignment: CDR1 SGHRS and CDR2 YFSETQ. The ends lost 4 bases at V and 6 bases at J; junction bases unmatched: 9. CDR3 size: 15 residues. CDR3 coding DNA: TGCGCCAGCAGCCCCACCGGACAGGGAAGTCAGCCCCAGCATTTT. Protein sequence: CASSPTGQGSQPQHF.

The chain is built from TRBV4-3 and TRBJ1-1; D unresolved. The CDR3 runs 15 residues. V lost 0 bases and J lost 4, with 12 bases in between. The germline gives CDR1 LGHNA, CDR2 YSLEER. The CDR3 sequence: CASSQDIGRITEAFF. CDR3 sequence (DNA): TGCGCCAGCAGCCAAGATATAGGCAGGATCACTGAAGCTTTCTTT.

This chain links TRBV9 with TRBJ1-1, with unresolved D. The length of the CDR3 is 14 residues. CDR1 is SGDLS and CDR2 is YYNGEE in the germline V gene. Trimming removed 1 base at V and 1 base at J, with 8 bases between. CDR3 bases: TGTGCCAGCAGCGTAAGTTACGGGAACACTGAAGCTTTCTTT. It codes for CASSVSYGNTEAFF. The entire variable domain, with the rest obtained from reference TRBV9 and TRBJ1-1, is as follows: DSGVTQTPKHLITATGQRVTLRCSPRSGDLSVYWYQQSLDQGLQFLIQYYNGEERAKGNILERFSAQQFPDLHSELNLSSLELGDSALYFCASSVSYGNTEAFFGQGTRLTVV.

V and J are TRBV19 and TRBJ1-2; 8 positions match TRBD1. Trimming cost V 7 bases and J 8 bases; bases outside gene matches: 21. The germline V gene has CDR1 LNHDA and CDR2 SQIVND (reference sequence). The CDR3 extends over 17 amino acids. The DNA for the CDR3 is TGTGCCAGTACCCCTGGTTATGACAGGGGACCCCGACGGGGCTACACCTTC. Encoded protein: CASTPGYDRGPRRGYTF.